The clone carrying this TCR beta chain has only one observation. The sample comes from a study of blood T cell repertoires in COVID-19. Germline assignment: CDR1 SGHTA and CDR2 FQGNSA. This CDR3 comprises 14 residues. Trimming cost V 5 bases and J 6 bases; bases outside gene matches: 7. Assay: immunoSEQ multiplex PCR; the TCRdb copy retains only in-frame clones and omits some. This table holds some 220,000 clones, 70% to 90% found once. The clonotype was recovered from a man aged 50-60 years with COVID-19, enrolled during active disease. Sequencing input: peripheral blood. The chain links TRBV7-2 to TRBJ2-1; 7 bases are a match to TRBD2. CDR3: CASSPTGLINEQFF. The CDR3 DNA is TGTGCCAGCAGCCCAACGGGACTAATCAATGAGCAGTTCTTC.